Presented here are 5 T cell receptor beta chains from one specimen sequenced in a study of blood T cell repertoires in COVID-19. Only in-frame clones appear in the TCRdb table, and some are missing; sequencing was by immunoSEQ multiplex PCR. The data hold more than 60,000 clones, with approximately 74% observed a single time. What was sequenced was peripheral blood. The source is a human donor with acute or convalescent COVID-19. The donor label of this sample is uncertain.

This chain connects TRBV4-3 to TRBJ2-1, with 9 bases lining up with TRBD2. Trimming cost V 4 bases and J 7 bases; bases outside gene matches: 8. From germline, CDR1 is LGHNA and CDR2 YSLEER. This CDR3 spans 15 amino acids. The CDR3 region has the DNA TGCGCCAGCAGCCCGAATGGGCTAGCGGGAAATGAGCAGTTCTTC. Translation: CASSPNGLAGNEQFF.

The DNA of the CDR3 is TGCGCCAGCAGTGAGTCTGCAGGTTACACTGAAGCTTTCTTT. Encoded protein: CASSESAGYTEAFF. The chain couples TRBV10-1 to TRBJ1-1, with no clear D. The V end lost 0 bases, the J end lost 3 bases, and 8 bases lay between the germline ends. Looked up from germline, CDR1 is WNHNN and CDR2 is SYGVQD (reference sequence). This CDR3 has 14 amino acids.

This clone has just one count. The V gene is TRBV7-2, the J gene TRBJ2-5; tentatively, D is TRBD1 (5 bases). V shed 2 bases and J shed 3 bases, with 10 bases lying between them. Germline V lookup: CDR1 SGHTA, CDR2 FQGNSA. The CDR3 length is 14 residues. The CDR3 is CASSLRIGEETQYF. DNA for the CDR3: TGTGCCAGCAGCTTAAGGATAGGGGAAGAGACCCAGTACTTC.

J is TRBJ2-5 and V is TRBV7-2; no clear D gene. There are 14 residues in the CDR3. Germline values: CDR1 SGHTA, CDR2 FQGNSA. Between the trimmed V and J ends, which lost 6 bases and 2 bases, there was a span of 13 bases. The CDR3 nucleotides read TGTGCCAGCAGACTTAGCCCCTTACAAGAGACCCAGTACTTC. This codes for CASRLSPLQETQYF.

This chain links TRBV19 with TRBJ1-5, with D unresolved. Trimming took off 2 bases at V and 0 bases at J, with 14 bases between the two ends. Germline-derived CDR1 and CDR2 are LNHDA and SQIVND (reference sequence). There are 17 residues in the CDR3. DNA for the CDR3: TGTGCCAGTAGTATAAGGGAGGCGGCCTATAGCAATCAGCCCCAGCATTTT. It yields the protein CASSIREAAYSNQPQHF.